These 23 T cell receptor beta chains share one sample of origin, sequenced in a study of early T cells in non-severe SARS-CoV-2 infection. MiXCR was run by TCRdb on the 5' RACE reads, yielding one entry per CDR3 protein. The sample shows 85,000 to 100,000 distinct CDR3 sequences, 9.5% to 12% of them seen only once. Sequencing input: whole blood. The receptors stem from an adult who was a healthcare worker with PCR-confirmed SARS-CoV-2 infection or an uninfected control (not recorded which).

This clonotype was counted ten times or more. The gene calls are TRBV5-1 and TRBJ2-2, with 11 bases aligning to TRBD2. Germline loops: CDR1 SGHRS, CDR2 YFSETQ. V lost 4 bases, J lost 1 base, and 3 bases stayed unmatched. CDR3 length: 16 amino acids. CDR3 coding DNA: TGCGCCAGCAGCCTGACTAGCGGGATGAACACCGGGGAGCTGTTTTTT. It codes for CASSLTSGMNTGELFF. The variable domain in full, completed from reference TRBV5-1 and TRBJ2-2, reads KAGVTQTPRYLIKTRGQQVTLSCSPISGHRSVSWYQQTPGQGLQFLFEYFSETQRNKGNFPGRFSGRQFSNSRSEMNVSTLELGDSALYLCASSLTSGMNTGELFFGEGSRLTVL.

The sample holds a few counts of this clonotype. The V gene is TRBV28, the J gene TRBJ2-2; D unclear. Per the germline V gene, CDR1 is MDHEN and CDR2 is SYDVKM. CDR3 length: 14 amino acids. Trimming cost V 2 bases and J 3 bases, with 7 bases left between them. The CDR3 spells CASSLTAYTGELFF. In nucleotides, the CDR3 is TGTGCCAGCAGTTTAACAGCTTACACCGGGGAGCTGTTTTTT.

This rearrangement joins TRBV7-9 to TRBJ2-3, with D perhaps matching TRBD2 (5 bases). The CDR3 runs 15 residues. V lost 6 bases and J lost 2, with 15 bases in between. Germline CDR1 and CDR2: SEHNR and FQNEAQ (reference sequence). The CDR3 is CASSFDGVFTDTQYF. The CDR3 DNA reads TGTGCCAGCAGTTTCGACGGGGTATTCACAGATACGCAGTATTTT. Full variable domain (remainder filled in from reference TRBV7-9 and TRBJ2-3): DTGVSQNPRHKITKRGQNVTFRCDPISEHNRLYWYRQTLGQGPEFLTYFQNEAQLEKSRLLSDRFSAERPKGSFSTLEIQRTEQGDSAMYLCASSFDGVFTDTQYFGPGTRLTVL.

This clonotype was recorded many times. The chain uses TRBV5-4 and TRBJ2-7, with TRBD1 identical over 7 bases. Unmatched junction bases numbered 8, after V lost 3 bases and J lost 5 bases. The CDR3 spans 14 residues. Germline V gives CDR1 SGHNT, CDR2 YYREEE (reference sequence). CDR3 coding DNA: TGTGCCAGCAGCTCTATTGACAGGGCCCACGAGCAGTACTTC. Encoded protein: CASSSIDRAHEQYF.

This clonotype was detected ten times or more. V and J are TRBV20-1 and TRBJ2-3, with D perhaps matching TRBD2 (6 bases). The germline CDR1 and CDR2 sequences are DFQATT and SNEGSKA (reference sequence). Trimming shortened V by 0 bases and J by 0 bases, and 22 bases separated the two germline ends. The CDR3 is 19 amino acids. CDR3: CSARDIITRDLTSTDTQYF. The CDR3, as DNA: TGCAGTGCTAGAGATATCATCACCCGGGACTTAACTAGCACAGATACGCAGTATTTT.

This clonotype was seen only a few times. This chain joins TRBV11-2 and TRBJ2-1; D not resolved. The CDR3 is 11 amino acids. With 4 bases removed from V and 10 bases from J, the gap between germline ends came to 8 bases. CDR1 is SGHAT and CDR2 is FQNNGV in the germline V gene. The CDR3 nucleotides read TGTGCCAGCAGCTCCTACGCCGAGCAGTTCTTC. Amino acids: CASSSYAEQFF.

The sample holds many counts of this clonotype. This rearrangement joins TRBV15 to TRBJ2-3; TRBD2 aligns across 7 bases. The CDR3 length is 16 residues. V trimming: 0 bases; J trimming: 4 bases; junction bases outside the gene matches: 7. Germline loops: CDR1 LNHNV, CDR2 YYDKDF (reference sequence). This CDR3 reads CATSRDEGGRADTQYF. CDR3 in DNA: TGTGCCACCAGCAGAGATGAGGGAGGGAGAGCAGATACGCAGTATTTT.

This clonotype was found a few times. The V gene is TRBV12-3 or TRBV12-4, the J gene TRBJ1-5; D is unresolved. V was trimmed by 1 base and J by 1 base, leaving 17 bases between them. The CDR3 spans 18 residues. In nucleotides, the CDR3 is TGTGCCAGCAGTTTAGGGCAGCCCTGCTATCAGAGCAATCAGCCCCAGCATTTT. It translates to CASSLGQPCYQSNQPQHF.

A few counts support this clonotype. The chain has TRBV29-1 and TRBJ1-1; 7 positions agree with TRBD1. Germline values: CDR1 SQVTM, CDR2 ANQGSEA. The CDR3 has 12 residues. CDR3 region: CSTDRVNTEAFF. Written as DNA, the CDR3 is TGCAGTACCGACAGGGTGAACACTGAAGCTTTCTTT.

The chain combines TRBV3-1 with TRBJ2-3; tentatively, D is TRBD2 (5 bases). V lost 3 bases to trimming and J lost 6 bases, with 10 bases between them. The CDR3 consists of 13 residues. The germline V gene has CDR1 LGHDT and CDR2 YNNKEL (reference sequence). The CDR3 protein is CASSQNLADTQYF. The CDR3 nucleotides read TGTGCCAGCAGCCAGAATTTAGCGGATACGCAGTATTTT.

This chain uses TRBV5-4 with TRBJ1-1; TRBD1 matches at 7 bases. Losses at the gene ends were 5 bases for V and 1 base for J; bases not matched to a gene: 8. The V gene's germline CDR1 is SGHNT and CDR2 YYREEE (reference sequence). There are 15 residues in the CDR3. CDR3 DNA sequence: TGTGCCAGCAGGACAGGGTTAGGGCCGAACACTGAAGCTTTCTTT. Amino acid sequence: CASRTGLGPNTEAFF.

The chain is built from TRBV18 and TRBJ2-1, with 7 nucleotides matching TRBD1. The J segment lost 7 bases and the V segment lost 3 bases, leaving 3 bases of the junction unmatched. The CDR3 runs 13 residues. Germline V gene lookup returns CDR1 KGHSH and CDR2 LQKENI. CDR3 nucleotides: TGTGCCAGCTCACCGGGACAGCTAAATGAGCAGTTCTTC. Its translation: CASSPGQLNEQFF.

This clonotype was detected ten times or more. The chain employs TRBV19 and TRBJ2-2; 7 bases fit TRBD1. Germline V lookup: CDR1 LNHDA, CDR2 SQIVND (reference sequence). The trim removed 6 bases at V and 3 bases at J, leaving 4 bases unmatched. The CDR3 length is 14 residues. The CDR3 DNA reads TGTGCCAGTAGGCAACAGGGGTACACCGGGGAGCTGTTTTTT. Its protein is CASRQQGYTGELFF. Full variable domain (outside the CDR3, taken from reference TRBV19 and TRBJ2-2): DGGITQSPKYLFRKEGQNVTLSCEQNLNHDAMYWYRQDPGQGLRLIYYSQIVNDFQKGDIAEGYSVSREKKESFPLTVTSAQKNPTAFYLCASRQQGYTGELFFGEGSRLTVL.

This clonotype was seen repeatedly, ten times or more. The V call is TRBV7-2, the J call TRBJ1-6, with 12 bases identical to TRBD1. CDR3 length: 17 amino acids. In germline, CDR1 is SGHTA, CDR2 FQGNSA. With V trimmed by 5 bases and J by 10 bases, 12 bases remained unmatched. CDR3 amino acids: CASSRERGQGAWSPLHF. In DNA form, the CDR3 reads TGTGCCAGCAGCCGCGAAAGGGGACAGGGGGCATGGTCACCCCTCCACTTT. Drawing the rest from reference TRBV7-2 and TRBJ1-6, the complete variable domain is GAGVSQSPSNKVTEKGKDVELRCDPISGHTALYWYRQSLGQGLEFLIYFQGNSAPDKSGLPSDRFSAERTGGSVSTLTIQRTQQEDSAVYLCASSRERGQGAWSPLHFGNGTRLTVT.

This clonotype was found many times. This chain connects TRBV12-3 or TRBV12-4 to TRBJ2-5; D tentatively fits TRBD1 or TRBD2 (5 bases each). CDR3 length: 14 amino acids. Trimming stripped 7 bases from V and 5 bases from J, with 17 bases between. Written as DNA, the CDR3 is TGTGCCAGCAATATTCGGGGTGGGACGGAGACCCAGTACTTC. Translating it yields CASNIRGGTETQYF.

Regarding this clonotype: A read error may be the cause here, since a much bigger clone is one base away. This chain uses TRBV28 with TRBJ1-1; D ambiguous. Germline-derived CDR1 and CDR2 are MDHEN and SYDVKM. The CDR3 has 15 residues. CDR3: CVSSQAPGTNTEAFF. In DNA, the CDR3 is TGTGTCAGCAGCCAAGCCCCCGGAACGAACACTGAAGCTTTCTTT.

This clonotype was counted many times. This chain links TRBV5-1 with TRBJ1-1, with 8 bases that match TRBD1. CDR3 length: 13 residues. Germline assignment: CDR1 SGHRS and CDR2 YFSETQ. With 6 bases clipped from V and 4 bases from J, the junction kept 5 bases outside the gene matches. The CDR3 DNA reads as TGCGCCAGCAAGTTTGGACAGGGCACTGAAGCTTTCTTT. Translating it yields CASKFGQGTEAFF.

CDR3 coding DNA: TGTGCCAGCAGCGTAGAGGTGGCCGATGGGACTGAAGCTTTCTTT. Translated: CASSVEVADGTEAFF. The chain employs TRBV9 and TRBJ1-1, with unresolved D. The V gene's germline CDR1 is SGDLS and CDR2 YYNGEE. V dropped 0 bases and J dropped 5 bases, with 14 bases sitting between them. This CDR3 is built from 15 residues.

This rearrangement joins TRBV7-8 to TRBJ1-2; D might be TRBD1 (6 bases). The germline gives CDR1 SGHVS, CDR2 FQNEAQ. The germline V and J ends were trimmed by 2 bases and 3 bases, with 10 bases remaining between them. CDR3 length: 14 residues. The CDR3: CASSLRGSHYGYTF. In DNA, the CDR3 is TGTGCCAGCAGCTTAAGGGGGAGTCACTATGGCTACACCTTC. Using reference TRBV7-8 and TRBJ1-2 for the parts outside the CDR3, the full variable domain is GAGVSQSPRYKVAKRGQDVALRCDPISGHVSLFWYQQALGQGPEFLTYFQNEAQLDKSGLPSDRFFAERPEGSVSTLKIQRTQQEDSAVYLCASSLRGSHYGYTFGSGTRLTVV.

This clonotype was counted many times. This chain connects TRBV28 to TRBJ2-7, with a possible D match to TRBD1 (6 bases). This CDR3 spans 13 amino acids. Germline values: CDR1 MDHEN, CDR2 SYDVKM. Trimming cost V 2 bases and J 4 bases, with 9 bases left between them. The CDR3 loop reads CASSLGGGYEQYF. In DNA, the CDR3 is TGTGCCAGCAGTTTAGGGGGCGGATACGAGCAGTACTTC.

The chain uses TRBV20-1 and TRBJ2-3; D is tentatively TRBD1 or TRBD2 (5 bases each). In germline, CDR1 is DFQATT, CDR2 SNEGSKA (reference sequence). Trimming pared 3 bases from V and 2 bases from J, leaving 12 bases between. This CDR3 has 14 residues. CDR3 coding DNA: TGCAGTGCTAGTGTCGGGGCGGACACAGATACGCAGTATTTT. It codes for CSASVGADTDTQYF.

J is TRBJ2-3 and V is TRBV19, with D unclear. Germline CDR1 reads LNHDA; CDR2 reads SQIVND (reference sequence). The CDR3 consists of 13 residues. The V gene lost 3 bases and the J gene lost 5 bases, with 9 bases spanning the gap. CDR3 loop: CASSILGGDTQYF. Written as DNA, the CDR3 is TGTGCCAGTAGTATTCTCGGTGGAGATACGCAGTATTTT.

This clonotype was detected a few times. The chain has TRBV4-1 and TRBJ2-3, with TRBD1 identical over 8 bases. CDR1 and CDR2 from the germline V gene are MGHRA and YSYEKL. V lost 1 base and J lost 4; bases outside the gene matches: 13. CDR3 length: 18 residues. The CDR3 sequence is CASSQGPLGTGRADTQYF. As DNA, the CDR3 is TGCGCCAGCAGCCAAGGTCCCCTCGGGACAGGCAGGGCAGATACGCAGTATTTT.